Below are 16 T cell receptor beta chains sequenced from a single sample in a study of blood T cells in healthy people across ages. A second 7 to 11 cycle PCR used barcoded and J-beta primers. Each CDR3 protein is one row after TCRdb ran MiXCR on the 5' RACE reads. This repertoire shows 1.5 million to 2 million distinct CDR3 sequences, 28% found once; its top ten account for roughly 8%. The sample consisted of blood. The receptors shown here come from a woman aged 25 to 45 in good health.

This clonotype has only a few counts. The chain uses TRBV4-1 and TRBJ1-2; TRBD1 might be the D (6 bases). This CDR3 is 15 amino acids long. With 2 bases removed from V and 3 bases from J, the gap between germline ends came to 13 bases. Germline lookup yields CDR1 MGHRA and CDR2 YSYEKL. CDR3 DNA sequence: TGCGCCAGCAGCCAACGGCAGGGGCTAGACTATGGCTACACCTTC. This gives the protein CASSQRQGLDYGYTF.

As concerns this clonotype: A junction boundary mismatches the germline segment, possibly from a read error. The chain has TRBV18 and TRBJ2-2; tentative D call: TRBD2 (6 bases). Germline V gene data show CDR1 as KGHSH and CDR2 as LQKENI. This CDR3 spans 14 amino acids. The CDR3 region has the DNA TGTGCCAGCGCACCCATGGGGACTACCGGGGAGCTGTTTTTT. This gives the protein CASAPMGTTGELFF.

Many counts were recorded for this clonotype. The J gene is TRBJ2-6, the V gene TRBV24-1; weak D call: TRBD2 (7 bases). The CDR3 is 15 amino acids. Germline V gene sequence: CDR1 KGHDR, CDR2 SFDVKD. Trimming shortened V by 6 bases and J by 2 bases, and 10 bases separated the two germline ends. This CDR3 is CATSSGGAGANVLTF. The CDR3 nucleotides read TGTGCCACCAGTTCGGGGGGCGCTGGGGCCAACGTCCTGACTTTC.

A word on this clonotype: The junction departs from germline at one end; a sequencing error may be responsible. The CDR3 DNA reads TGTGCCGGCAGTGCCGACAGGGGCATTTCCTACGAGCAGTACTTC. Its translation: CAGSADRGISYEQYF. The chain uses TRBV7-2 and TRBJ2-7; 8 nucleotides line up with TRBD1. From germline, CDR1 is SGHTA and CDR2 FQGNSA. The CDR3 totals 15 residues.

Note on this clonotype: At one boundary the junction diverges from the germline segment, which might be a read error. This sequence joins TRBV5-1 and TRBJ2-3; 8 bases line up with TRBD2. Germline V CDR1 and CDR2: SGHRS, YFSETQ. This CDR3 region has 16 residues. In nucleotides, the CDR3 is TGCGCCAGCAGAAGAGAACTAGCGGCGTTCACAGATACGCGGTATTTT. Its translation: CASRRELAAFTDTRYF.

The chain recombines TRBV4-2 with TRBJ2-7; 7 bases match TRBD2. CDR1 and CDR2 (germline): LGHNA, YNFKEQ. Trimming at V came to 2 bases and at J to 3 bases, leaving 7 bases not matched to a gene. The CDR3 has 15 residues. This chain's CDR3 is CASSQRVAGYYEQYF. CDR3 sequence (DNA): TGTGCCAGCAGCCAAAGGGTAGCGGGCTACTACGAGCAGTACTTC.

A word on this clonotype: A single base separates this from a much larger clone, so it may be a read error. V is TRBV29-1 and J is TRBJ2-7, with D maybe TRBD2 (7 bases). The CDR3 totals 13 residues. Germline loops: CDR1 SQVTM, CDR2 ANQGSEA. The CDR3 DNA sequence: TGCAGCGTTGAAGCGGGGGGCGGCTACAAGCAGTACTTC. Its protein is CSVEAGGGYKQYF.

The chain joins TRBV30 to TRBJ2-5; 7 bases line up with TRBD1. Judging by the DNA end, TRBJ2-7 fits better; the J call may be wrong. Per the germline V gene, CDR1 is GTSNPN and CDR2 is SVGIG (reference sequence). The CDR3 covers 13 residues. The CDR3 DNA is TGTGCCTGGACACGACAGGGTCTACGCGAGCAGTACTTC. It is translated as CAWTRQGLREQYF.

This clonotype was counted between two and nine times. This chain connects TRBV5-1 to TRBJ1-2; possibly TRBD1 for D (6 bases). V lost 3 bases to trimming and J lost 2 bases, with 11 bases between them. Germline V CDR1 and CDR2: SGHRS, YFSETQ. The CDR3 sequence is 14 residues long. The CDR3 sequence: CASSWGDKNYGYTF. As DNA, the CDR3 is TGCGCCAGCAGCTGGGGGGACAAGAACTATGGCTACACCTTC.

This clonotype was seen only a few times. This rearrangement joins TRBV4-3 to TRBJ2-5; 9 nucleotides align to TRBD2. This CDR3 is built from 17 residues. The V segment lost 0 bases and the J segment 5 bases; nucleotides outside the gene matches: 10. Per germline, CDR1 LGHNA and CDR2 YSLEER. The CDR3 loop reads CASSQERAGGPLETQYF. The DNA of the CDR3 is TGCGCCAGCAGCCAAGAACGGGCGGGAGGGCCCTTGGAGACCCAGTACTTC.

J is TRBJ1-6 and V is TRBV27; the D is unclear. Germline assignment: CDR1 MNHEY and CDR2 SMNVEV (reference sequence). The CDR3 is 15 residues long. V gave up 2 bases and J gave up 7 bases, with 12 bases separating them. The CDR3 sequence is CASSLEGSKNSPLHF. The CDR3 bases are TGTGCCAGCAGTTTAGAAGGGAGCAAGAATTCACCCCTCCACTTT.

The chain couples TRBV24-1 to TRBJ2-3; D remains ambiguous. The V gene's germline CDR1 is KGHDR and CDR2 SFDVKD. The CDR3 covers 15 residues. Trimming shortened V by 5 bases and J by 2 bases, and 13 bases separated the two germline ends. This chain's CDR3 is CATSVTAEPTDTQYF. The CDR3 bases are TGTGCCACCAGTGTGACGGCGGAACCCACAGATACGCAGTATTTT.

This clonotype has a handful of counts. The chain employs TRBV10-3 and TRBJ2-3; 10 nucleotides align to TRBD2. V was clipped by 6 bases and J by 6 bases; unmatched bases: 6. This CDR3 has 14 amino acids. Germline V gene lookup returns CDR1 ENHRY and CDR2 SYGVKD. The CDR3 region is CAIRESGGADTQYF. CDR3 sequence (DNA): TGTGCCATCAGAGAGAGCGGGGGGGCTGATACGCAGTATTTT.

The chain links TRBV5-1 to TRBJ2-3, with TRBD2 matching over 14 bases. The length of the CDR3 is 17 residues. Germline V gene sequence: CDR1 SGHRS, CDR2 YFSETQ. Trimming at V came to 7 bases and at J to 3 bases, leaving 10 bases not matched to a gene. The CDR3 reads CASGLGTSGRRTDTQYF. In DNA form, the CDR3 reads TGCGCCAGCGGGTTGGGGACTAGCGGGAGACGGACAGATACGCAGTATTTT.

V is TRBV29-1 and J is TRBJ1-4; no definite D call. Germline V gene lookup returns CDR1 SQVTM and CDR2 ANQGSEA. The CDR3 is 14 residues long. V lost 3 bases and J 0 bases, leaving 8 bases between the germline ends. CDR3 coding DNA: TGCAGCGTTGAGCTCTCAACAACTAATGAAAAACTGTTTTTT. Amino acids: CSVELSTTNEKLFF. Variable domain in full (rest from reference TRBV29-1 and TRBJ1-4): SAVISQKPSRDICQRGTSLTIQCQVDSQVTMMFWYRQQPGQSLTLIATANQGSEATYESGFVIDKFPISRPNLTFSTLTVSNMSPEDSSIYLCSVELSTTNEKLFFGSGTQLSVL.

J is TRBJ1-2 and V is TRBV4-2; D remains unclear. The V and J ends lost 0 bases and 4 bases respectively, with 15 bases between them. The germline V gene encodes CDR1 LGHNA and CDR2 YNFKEQ. The CDR3 length is 16 residues. CDR3 in DNA: TGTGCCAGCAGCCAAGATCCCCTGGCAGCGAGCTATGGCTACACCTTC. Residues: CASSQDPLAASYGYTF.